The 6 T cell receptor beta chains reported below all come from one sample, sequenced in a study of long-term antiretroviral therapy in people with HIV. Run at survey level, the immunoSEQ assay was version v3.0. Method: immunoSEQ multiplex PCR; TCRdb's copy keeps in-frame clones and lacks some. The table lists around 26,000 clones, under 80% of them singletons. The source was unsorted PBMCs, collected 1.1 years before starting antiretroviral therapy. These receptors all stem from a woman in her forties with HIV.

This chain connects TRBV30 to TRBJ2-5, with TRBD1 matching over 8 bases. There are 14 residues in the CDR3. V gave up 3 bases and J gave up 6 bases; unmatched junction bases: 9. Looked up from germline, CDR1 is GTSNPN and CDR2 is SVGIG (reference sequence). CDR3 coding DNA: TGTGCCTGGAGCCAGGGGGCCATAGGGCAGACCCAGTACTTC. Its protein product is CAWSQGAIGQTQYF.

CDR3 residues: CASSQRGLGTDTQYF. CDR3 sequence (DNA): TGCGCCAGCAGCCAAAGGGGACTTGGCACAGATACGCAGTATTTT. The chain recombines TRBV4-3 with TRBJ2-3; D possibly corresponds to TRBD2 (6 bases). The length of the CDR3 is 15 residues. In germline, CDR1 is LGHNA, CDR2 YSLEER. V dropped 2 bases and J dropped 1 base, with 10 bases sitting between them.

The CDR3 DNA sequence: TGTGCCATCAGTGGGACCGTAGCGGGGAGCTCCTACAATGAGCAGTTCTTC. Its protein is CAISGTVAGSSYNEQFF. J is TRBJ2-1 and V is TRBV10-3; 8 bases are shared with TRBD2. In germline, CDR1 is ENHRY, CDR2 SYGVKD. V dropped 4 bases and J dropped 0; count of bases not matched to a gene: 8. The CDR3 sequence is 17 residues long.

V gene TRBV18 combines with J gene TRBJ2-5, with TRBD1 identical over 7 bases. V was pared by 2 bases and J by 1 base, with 7 bases of the junction left unmatched. Germline assignment: CDR1 KGHSH and CDR2 LQKENI. The CDR3 loop spans 16 amino acids. The CDR3 here is CASSPSTGAVQETQYF. CDR3 coding DNA: TGTGCCAGCTCACCATCCACAGGGGCCGTCCAAGAGACCCAGTACTTC.

V and J are TRBV13 and TRBJ2-3, with D perhaps TRBD1 or TRBD2 (5 bases each). In germline, CDR1 is PRHDT, CDR2 FYEKMQ (reference sequence). The CDR3 has 15 amino acids. V was trimmed by 3 bases and J by 3 bases, leaving 13 bases between them. CDR3 sequence reads: CASSFRGGWTDTQYF. Here the CDR3 DNA reads TGTGCCAGCAGCTTCCGGGGCGGTTGGACAGATACGCAGTATTTT.

The V and J genes are TRBV10-3 and TRBJ2-7; 8 bases agree with TRBD1. V lost 7 bases to trimming and J lost 7 bases; unmatched junction nucleotides: 9. This CDR3 contains 13 residues. Germline CDR1 reads ENHRY; CDR2 reads SYGVKD. The CDR3 bases are TGTGCCATCACTAGCAGGGGGCTGCAAGAGCAGTACTTC. It codes for CAITSRGLQEQYF.